Below are 8 T cell receptor beta chains sequenced from a single sample in a study of blood T cell repertoires in COVID-19. Sequencing was performed with immunoSEQ multiplex PCR; in TCRdb, only in-frame clones are kept and a portion is missing. This table has 95,000 to 100,000 clones, roughly nine tenths appearing once. The sequenced sample consisted of peripheral blood. Every receptor here comes from a man in his fifties with acute or convalescent COVID-19.

This chain joins TRBV3-1 (or the pseudogene TRBV3-2) and TRBJ2-3; 8 nucleotides agree with TRBD2. Germline loops: CDR1 LGHDT, CDR2 YNNKEL (reference sequence). The CDR3 length is 17 residues. J was trimmed by 3 bases and V by 1 base; bases with no gene match: 9. The CDR3 loop reads CASSQGPPGGRTDTQYF. DNA of the CDR3: TGTGCCAGCAGCCAAGGTCCCCCGGGGGGGCGGACAGATACGCAGTATTTT.

The CDR3 reads CASSIQGGETQYF. The CDR3 DNA sequence: TGTGCCAGCAGTATTCAGGGTGGGGAGACCCAGTACTTC. The chain uses TRBV6-5 and TRBJ2-5; TRBD1 is a possible D gene (5 bases). Germline loops: CDR1 MNHEY, CDR2 SVGAGI. This CDR3 has 13 amino acids. V lost 5 bases and J lost 5, with 12 bases in between.

The V gene is TRBV18, the J gene TRBJ1-1; D perhaps matches TRBD1 (6 bases). From germline, CDR1 is KGHSH and CDR2 LQKENI. Between the trimmed V and J ends, which lost 1 base and 0 bases, there was a span of 6 bases. This CDR3 is built from 14 residues. The CDR3 loop reads CASSPQGVNTEAFF. CDR3 sequence (DNA): TGTGCCAGCTCACCACAGGGGGTGAACACTGAAGCTTTCTTT. The full variable domain, completed using reference TRBV18 and TRBJ1-1, is NAGVMQNPRHLVRRRGQEARLRCSPMKGHSHVYWYRQLPEEGLKFMVYLQKENIIDESGMPKERFSAEFPKEGPSILRIQQVVRGDSAAYFCASSPQGVNTEAFFGQGTRLTVV.

The chain links TRBV7-2 to TRBJ2-2, with TRBD2 matching 12 bases. Germline V gene lookup returns CDR1 SGHTA and CDR2 FQGNSA. The trim removed 2 bases at V and 5 bases at J, leaving 3 bases unmatched. There are 16 residues in the CDR3. The CDR3 bases are TGTGCCAGCAGCTTACTTGGACTAGCGGGGACCGGGGAGCTGTTTTTT. The encoded protein is CASSLLGLAGTGELFF.

This chain uses TRBV19 with TRBJ1-6; D is perhaps TRBD1 (5 bases). Germline values: CDR1 LNHDA, CDR2 SQIVND (reference sequence). The CDR3 totals 14 residues. V dropped 5 bases and J dropped 5 bases, with 10 bases sitting between them. CDR3 sequence (DNA): TGTGCCAGTAGTGCGGGACGGGATAATTCACCCCTCCACTTT. Translation: CASSAGRDNSPLHF.

V gene TRBV7-8 combines with J gene TRBJ2-1; 9 bases are a match to TRBD1. The CDR3 is made up of 16 amino acids. From germline, CDR1 is SGHVS and CDR2 FQNEAQ. With V trimmed by 1 base and J by 5 bases, 6 bases remained unmatched. This CDR3 is CASSLGGTGKDNEQFF. CDR3 bases: TGTGCCAGCAGCTTAGGCGGGACAGGGAAAGACAATGAGCAGTTCTTC.

J is TRBJ1-6 and V is TRBV5-1, with TRBD1 matching 7 bases. With 0 bases clipped from V and 8 bases from J, the junction kept 11 bases outside the gene matches. From germline, CDR1 is SGHRS and CDR2 YFSETQ. This CDR3 contains 17 residues. The CDR3 here is CASSLVGIRQGHSPLHF. CDR3 coding DNA: TGCGCCAGCAGCTTGGTTGGGATAAGACAGGGTCATTCACCCCTCCACTTT. The full variable domain, in which reference TRBV5-1 and TRBJ1-6 provide the parts outside the CDR3, is KAGVTQTPRYLIKTRGQQVTLSCSPISGHRSVSWYQQTPGQGLQFLFEYFSETQRNKGNFPGRFSGRQFSNSRSEMNVSTLELGDSALYLCASSLVGIRQGHSPLHFGNGTRLTVT.

This clone was seen a few times. This sequence joins TRBV19 and TRBJ1-4, with a weak D call TRBD1 (5 bases). Germline CDR1 and CDR2: LNHDA and SQIVND (reference sequence). This CDR3 region has 15 residues. The ends were cut back, 7 bases at V and 8 bases at J, with 20 bases in the middle. The CDR3 region is CASKDPGRVREKLFF. In DNA, the CDR3 is TGTGCCAGTAAGGATCCAGGGCGTGTAAGAGAAAAACTGTTTTTT.